The TCR beta chain under discussion was sequenced for a study of blood T cell repertoires in COVID-19. Study summary: The United States, Italy and Spain were the sources of the acute and convalescent COVID-19 samples.

The V gene end was trimmed by 2 bases and the J gene end by 5 bases; junction bases not matched to a gene: 3. This CDR3 spans 15 amino acids. CDR1 is KGHSH, CDR2 LQKENI, per germline. The repertoire was sequenced with immunoSEQ multiplex PCR; TCRdb's copy has only in-frame clones and lacks some. The repertoire includes a few hundred thousand clones, 85% to 90% of them detected once, and roughly a tenth sits in the top ten. About this clone itself: The same CDR3 is also encoded by other DNA sequences in this sample.

This TCR derives from a woman in her late teens or twenties who had recovered from COVID-19. Specimen: PBMCs or T cells enriched from blood (not recorded which). The chain combines TRBV18 with TRBJ2-5; TRBD1 agrees at 12 bases. Here the CDR3 DNA reads TGTGCCAGCTCACCAGGGACAGGGGGCAGGGAGACCCAGTACTTC. Amino acid sequence: CASSPGTGGRETQYF. The full variable domain, completed using reference TRBV18 and TRBJ2-5, is NAGVMQNPRHLVRRRGQEARLRCSPMKGHSHVYWYRQLPEEGLKFMVYLQKENIIDESGMPKERFSAEFPKEGPSILRIQQVVRGDSAAYFCASSPGTGGRETQYFGPGTRLLVL.